The next 23 T cell receptor beta chains were all read from a single sample in a study of blood T cell repertoires in COVID-19 (dated by TCRdb to 2018 to 2020). The library was built by means of the immunoSEQ multiplex PCR assay. The source is immuneACCESS, and TCRdb retained only in-frame sequences with V and J called. Part of the clones is not carried over; for the studies checked, unresolved V genes explain less than half of this, and the remainder is unexplained. In all, the sample holds over 35,000 clones, and roughly 92% of those were seen once. The ten biggest clones cover just under 9.5% of the sample. The sample was peripheral blood. Every receptor here comes from a man aged 45 to 65 with active COVID-19.

This clone appeared once. The chain carries TRBV10-3 and TRBJ1-3, with a weak D call TRBD1 (6 bases). The CDR3 totals 15 residues. The V end was cut by 0 bases, the J end by 7 bases, with 13 bases between. Per germline, CDR1 ENHRY and CDR2 SYGVKD. The DNA for the CDR3 is TGTGCCATCAGTGAGTCGGGGGCGCGCGGGAACACCATATATTTT. Translated: CAISESGARGNTIYF.

This clone is a singleton in its sample. This sequence joins TRBV6-5 and TRBJ1-1; TRBD1 is a possible D gene (5 bases). The CDR3 covers 13 residues. The germline V gene has CDR1 MNHEY and CDR2 SVGAGI. V lost 6 bases to trimming and J lost 12 bases, with 20 bases between them. CDR3: CASSPSGGEGTFF. The CDR3 DNA follows: TGTGCCAGCAGCCCCTCGGGAGGGGAGGGGACTTTCTTT.

The chain is built from TRBV29-1 and TRBJ2-3, with 8 bases that match TRBD2. This CDR3 spans 14 amino acids. Germline V gene lookup returns CDR1 SQVTM and CDR2 ANQGSEA. After removal of 5 bases from V and 3 bases from J, the junction contained 7 bases not matched to a gene. The CDR3 reads CSVKSGSGTDTQYF. Here the CDR3 DNA reads TGCAGCGTTAAAAGCGGGAGTGGGACAGATACGCAGTATTTT.

This clone was seen once. V is TRBV20-1 and J is TRBJ2-2, with 11 bases lining up with TRBD2. V lost 3 bases, J lost 8 bases, and 2 bases stayed unmatched. This CDR3 comprises 13 residues. CDR1 and CDR2 from the germline V gene are DFQATT and SNEGSKA (reference sequence). CDR3 bases: TGCAGTGCTAGTAGACTAGCGGGAGGGGAGCTGTTTTTT. This codes for CSASRLAGGELFF.

As to this clone: This same CDR3 is encoded by further DNA sequences in the sample. This sequence joins TRBV6-6 and TRBJ2-7; TRBD1 aligns across 9 bases. The ends lost 6 bases at V and 7 bases at J; junction bases unmatched: 16. This CDR3 is 16 amino acids long. Germline V gene lookup returns CDR1 MNHNY and CDR2 SVGAGI (reference sequence). CDR3 DNA sequence: TGTGCCAGCAGCTATCAAGGGACAGGGAGGAACCATGAGCAGTACTTC. Translating it yields CASSYQGTGRNHEQYF.

This chain uses TRBV7-8 with TRBJ2-2; D possibly corresponds to TRBD1 (5 bases). The CDR3 loop spans 14 amino acids. Germline V gene data show CDR1 as SGHVS and CDR2 as FQNEAQ. Between the trimmed V and J ends, which lost 2 bases and 3 bases, there was a span of 7 bases. Written as DNA, the CDR3 is TGTGCCAGCAGCTTATCGACAGACACCGGGGAGCTGTTTTTT. Protein: CASSLSTDTGELFF.

V usage is TRBV4-2 and J usage is TRBJ2-5; 10 bases map to TRBD2. Trimming took 11 bases from V and 5 from J; bases not matched to a gene: 11. The CDR3 has 14 amino acids. Germline V gene sequence: CDR1 LGHNA, CDR2 YNFKEQ. CDR3 sequence reads: CASSSGSGRETQYF. Here the CDR3 DNA reads TGTGCCTCTTCTAGCGGGAGTGGGCGGGAGACCCAGTACTTC.

V and J are TRBV6-5 and TRBJ2-3; the match to TRBD1 covers 8 bases. The trim removed 2 bases at V and 6 bases at J, leaving 10 bases unmatched. Germline-derived CDR1 and CDR2 are MNHEY and SVGAGI. The CDR3 spans 16 residues. The CDR3: CASSYRPTGALDTQYF. The CDR3 DNA is TGTGCCAGCAGTTACCGCCCGACAGGGGCGCTTGATACGCAGTATTTT.

V gene TRBV7-2 combines with J gene TRBJ2-1, with D perhaps matching TRBD1 (6 bases). Trimming removed 9 bases from V and 6 bases from J, with 18 bases in between. In germline, CDR1 is SGHTA, CDR2 FQGNSA. The CDR3 totals 14 residues. DNA of the CDR3: TGTGCCAGTCGACCCTGGCTACAGGGCAATGAGCAGTTCTTC. Translating gives CASRPWLQGNEQFF.

Of note for this clone: At one end, the junction sequence differs from germline, possibly due to a read error. The gene calls are TRBV7-7 and TRBJ2-2, with 11 bases lining up with TRBD1. The CDR3 contains 15 residues. Germline assignment: CDR1 SSHAT and CDR2 FNYEAQ (reference sequence). The CDR3 nucleotides read TGTGCTAGCAGCCAGGGACAGGGGGAAACCGGGGAGCTGTTTTTT. This encodes CASSQGQGETGELFF.

This clone was picked up one time. V usage is TRBV7-6 and J usage is TRBJ2-1, with 7 bases fitting TRBD2. The ends lost 5 bases at V and 2 bases at J; junction bases unmatched: 12. Germline CDR1 SGHVS, CDR2 FNYEAQ. The CDR3 contains 17 residues. CDR3 residues: CASSAFQSGNPYNEQFF. The CDR3 nucleotides are TGTGCCAGCAGCGCCTTTCAGAGCGGGAACCCCTACAATGAGCAGTTCTTC.

The chain has TRBV2 and TRBJ2-5; 8 bases line up with TRBD1. CDR1 SNHLY and CDR2 FYNNEI come from the germline V gene. The CDR3 contains 14 residues. After removal of 5 bases from V and 1 base from J, the junction contained 3 bases not matched to a gene. This CDR3 reads CASSWDRTQETQYF. CDR3 nucleotides: TGTGCCAGCAGTTGGGACAGGACCCAAGAGACCCAGTACTTC.

The chain recombines TRBV19 with TRBJ1-1; possibly TRBD1 for D (6 bases). The germline V gene has CDR1 LNHDA and CDR2 SQIVND (reference sequence). The V end lost 5 bases, the J end lost 4 bases, and 14 bases lay between the germline ends. The CDR3 runs to 14 residues. The CDR3 region is CASSEGVRGTEAFF. The CDR3 DNA reads TGTGCCAGTAGTGAGGGGGTTAGGGGCACTGAAGCTTTCTTT.

The chain combines TRBV3-1 (or the pseudogene TRBV3-2) with TRBJ2-2; D call uncertain. Per germline, CDR1 LGHDT and CDR2 YNNKEL (reference sequence). The CDR3 is 13 amino acids. V dropped 1 base and J dropped 6 bases, with 6 bases sitting between them. The CDR3, as DNA: TGTGCCAGCAGCCAAGGGGCGCCCGGGGAGCTGTTTTTT. This encodes CASSQGAPGELFF.

This clone was observed once. The chain couples TRBV2 to TRBJ2-3; TRBD2 aligns across 9 bases. Germline V gene lookup returns CDR1 SNHLY and CDR2 FYNNEI. The CDR3 has 13 residues. V lost 10 bases and J lost 1; bases outside the gene matches: 3. CDR3 sequence reads: CATRLAGTDTQYF. The CDR3 DNA reads as TGTGCCACCAGACTAGCGGGCACAGATACGCAGTATTTT.

This clone is a singleton in its sample. This chain links TRBV5-1 with TRBJ2-7; no firm D call. The CDR3 totals 15 residues. Germline V gives CDR1 SGHRS, CDR2 YFSETQ. V shed 3 bases and J shed 2 bases, with 15 bases lying between them. The CDR3 region is CASSSTFTETYEQYF. CDR3 nucleotide sequence: TGCGCCAGCAGCTCAACATTCACAGAGACCTACGAGCAGTACTTC.

The rearrangement links TRBV4-1 to TRBJ1-1, with D maybe TRBD1 (5 bases). Trimming took 0 bases from V and 0 from J, leaving 8 bases between them. This CDR3 region has 15 residues. Germline V gives CDR1 MGHRA, CDR2 YSYEKL. The CDR3 region is CASSQEGDLNTEAFF. CDR3 nucleotide sequence: TGCGCCAGCAGCCAAGAAGGGGATTTGAACACTGAAGCTTTCTTT.

The V gene is TRBV7-8, the J gene TRBJ2-5; D is possibly TRBD2 (5 bases). The germline CDR1 and CDR2 sequences are SGHVS and FQNEAQ. The CDR3 runs to 15 residues. Between the trimmed V and J ends, which lost 5 bases and 2 bases, there was a span of 15 bases. The DNA for the CDR3 is TGTGCCAGCAGCCCTCGGGGTAGCCTACAAGAGACCCAGTACTTC. It translates to CASSPRGSLQETQYF. The whole variable domain, remainder taken from reference TRBV7-8 and TRBJ2-5, is GAGVSQSPRYKVAKRGQDVALRCDPISGHVSLFWYQQALGQGPEFLTYFQNEAQLDKSGLPSDRFFAERPEGSVSTLKIQRTQQEDSAVYLCASSPRGSLQETQYFGPGTRLLVL.

The rearrangement links TRBV6-5 to TRBJ1-2, with a tentative D call TRBD1 (6 bases). Looked up from germline, CDR1 is MNHEY and CDR2 is SVGAGI. CDR3 size: 15 residues. Trimming left V 6 bases short and J 4 bases short, with 18 bases between. CDR3 sequence reads: CASRDSGGLGYGYTF. DNA for the CDR3: TGTGCCAGCAGGGATTCGGGGGGGCTGGGCTATGGCTACACCTTC.

Worth noting for this clone: The same CDR3 is also encoded by other DNA sequences in this sample. This rearrangement joins TRBV30 to TRBJ2-3; 9 positions agree with TRBD2. The V gene's germline CDR1 is GTSNPN and CDR2 SVGIG (reference sequence). J lost 0 bases, V lost 1 base, and 2 bases had no gene match. The CDR3 spans 15 residues. CDR3 nucleotide sequence: TGTGCCTGGAGTGGTCTAGCGGGAAGCACAGATACGCAGTATTTT. It specifies CAWSGLAGSTDTQYF.

The gene calls are TRBV10-2 and TRBJ1-1, with D hard to call. CDR3 size: 11 residues. Trimming removed 7 bases at V and 7 bases at J, with 10 bases between. Per the germline V gene, CDR1 is WSHSY and CDR2 is SAAADI. The CDR3 protein is CASTQLDEAFF. The CDR3 nucleotides read TGCGCCAGCACTCAATTAGATGAAGCTTTCTTT.

The chain recombines TRBV30 with TRBJ2-1; 13 bases line up with TRBD2. CDR3 size: 17 residues. V lost 5 bases, J lost 0 bases, and 7 bases stayed unmatched. Germline V lookup: CDR1 GTSNPN, CDR2 SVGIG (reference sequence). CDR3 loop: CAWEGLAGASSYNEQFF. The CDR3 DNA is TGTGCCTGGGAAGGACTAGCGGGGGCAAGCTCCTACAATGAGCAGTTCTTC. The complete variable domain, with remaining parts taken from reference TRBV30 and TRBJ2-1, reads SQTIHQWPATLVQPVGSPLSLECTVEGTSNPNLYWYRQAAGRGLQLLFYSVGIGQISSEVPQNLSASRPQDRQFILSSKKLLLSDSGFYLCAWEGLAGASSYNEQFFGPGTRLTVL.

This chain joins TRBV5-1 and TRBJ1-1; D uncertain. V was trimmed by 0 bases and J by 0 bases, leaving 9 bases between them. Looked up from germline, CDR1 is SGHRS and CDR2 is YFSETQ. The CDR3 covers 15 residues. The CDR3 protein is CASSLAPVMNTEAFF. CDR3 DNA: TGCGCCAGCAGCTTGGCCCCAGTTATGAACACTGAAGCTTTCTTT.